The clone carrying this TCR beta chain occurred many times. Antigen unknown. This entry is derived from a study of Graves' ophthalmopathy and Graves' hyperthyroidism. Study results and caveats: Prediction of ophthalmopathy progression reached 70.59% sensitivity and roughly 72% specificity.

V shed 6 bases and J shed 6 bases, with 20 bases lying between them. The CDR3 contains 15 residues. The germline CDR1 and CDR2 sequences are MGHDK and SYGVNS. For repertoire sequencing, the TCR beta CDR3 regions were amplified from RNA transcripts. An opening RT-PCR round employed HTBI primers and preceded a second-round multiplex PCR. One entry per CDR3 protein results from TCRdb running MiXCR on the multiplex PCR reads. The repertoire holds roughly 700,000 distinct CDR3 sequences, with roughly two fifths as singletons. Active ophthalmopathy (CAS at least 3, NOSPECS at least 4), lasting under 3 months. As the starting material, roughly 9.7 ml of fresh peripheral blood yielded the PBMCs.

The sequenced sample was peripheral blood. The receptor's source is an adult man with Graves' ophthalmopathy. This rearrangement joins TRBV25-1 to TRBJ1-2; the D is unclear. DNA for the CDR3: TGTGCCAGCAGAGCATCGGGCCCTCCCATCGATGGCTACACCTTC. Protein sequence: CASRASGPPIDGYTF.